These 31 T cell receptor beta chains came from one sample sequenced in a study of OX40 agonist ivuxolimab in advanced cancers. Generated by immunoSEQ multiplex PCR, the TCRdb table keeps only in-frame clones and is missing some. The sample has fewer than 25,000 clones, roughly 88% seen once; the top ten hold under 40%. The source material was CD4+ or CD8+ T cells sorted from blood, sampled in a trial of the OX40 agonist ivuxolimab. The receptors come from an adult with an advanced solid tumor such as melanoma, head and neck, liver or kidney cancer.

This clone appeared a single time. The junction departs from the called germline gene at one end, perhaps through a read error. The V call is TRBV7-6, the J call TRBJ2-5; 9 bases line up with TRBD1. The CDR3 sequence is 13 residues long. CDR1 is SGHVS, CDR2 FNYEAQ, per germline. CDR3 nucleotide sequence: TGTGCCAGCAGCTTAGTCTTCGGGGACAGGGTGGACTTC. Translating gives CASSLVFGDRVDF.

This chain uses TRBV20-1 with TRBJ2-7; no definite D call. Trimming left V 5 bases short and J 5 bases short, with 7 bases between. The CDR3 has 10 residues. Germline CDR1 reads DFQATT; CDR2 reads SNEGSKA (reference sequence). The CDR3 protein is CSAPVHEQYF. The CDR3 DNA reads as TGCAGTGCTCCGGTCCACGAGCAGTACTTC.

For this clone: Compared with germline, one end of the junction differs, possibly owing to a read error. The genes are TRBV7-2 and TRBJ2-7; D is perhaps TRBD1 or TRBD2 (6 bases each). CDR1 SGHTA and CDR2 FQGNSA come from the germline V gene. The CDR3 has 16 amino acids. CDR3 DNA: TGCGCCAGCAGTCCCTGGGGGGCAGATATACCCTACGAGCAGTACTTC. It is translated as CASSPWGADIPYEQYF.

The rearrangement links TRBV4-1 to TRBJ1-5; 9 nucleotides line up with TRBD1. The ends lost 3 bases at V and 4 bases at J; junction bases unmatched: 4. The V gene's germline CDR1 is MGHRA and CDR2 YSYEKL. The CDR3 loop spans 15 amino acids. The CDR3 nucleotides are TGCGCCAGCAGCCACGCCGACAGGGGGAATCAGCCCCAGCATTTT. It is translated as CASSHADRGNQPQHF.

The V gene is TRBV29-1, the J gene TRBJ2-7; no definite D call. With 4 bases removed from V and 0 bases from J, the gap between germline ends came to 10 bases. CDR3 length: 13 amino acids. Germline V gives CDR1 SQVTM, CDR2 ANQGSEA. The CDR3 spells CSVVKLTSYEQYF. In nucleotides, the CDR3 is TGCAGCGTTGTTAAGTTGACCTCCTACGAGCAGTACTTC.

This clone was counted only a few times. CDR3 nucleotides: TGTGCCAGCAGCTTGGCTAGTGTTTTGGGAGAGACCCAGTACTTC. It encodes CASSLASVLGETQYF. The V gene is TRBV5-5, the J gene TRBJ2-5; D remains unclear. The CDR3 loop spans 15 amino acids. Trimming took 0 bases from V and 4 from J, leaving 13 bases between them. The germline gives CDR1 SGHKS, CDR2 YYEKEE (reference sequence). The variable domain in full, with the rest retrieved from reference TRBV5-5 and TRBJ2-5, is DAGVTQSPTHLIKTRGQQVTLRCSPISGHKSVSWYQQVLGQGPQFIFQYYEKEERGRGNFPDRFSARQFPNYSSELNVNALLLGDSALYLCASSLASVLGETQYFGPGTRLLVL.

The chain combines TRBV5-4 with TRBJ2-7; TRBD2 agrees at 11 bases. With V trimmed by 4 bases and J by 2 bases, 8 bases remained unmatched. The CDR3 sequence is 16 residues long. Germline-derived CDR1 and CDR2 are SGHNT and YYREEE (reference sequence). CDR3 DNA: TGTGCCAGCAGCGCATGGCTAGCGGGAGGCACCTACGAGCAGTACTTC. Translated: CASSAWLAGGTYEQYF.

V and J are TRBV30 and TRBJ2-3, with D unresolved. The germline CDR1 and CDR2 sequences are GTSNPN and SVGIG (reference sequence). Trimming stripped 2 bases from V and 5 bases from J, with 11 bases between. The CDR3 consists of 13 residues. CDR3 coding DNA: TGTGCCTGGAGTTCGGGTTTGGGAGATACGCAGTATTTT. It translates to CAWSSGLGDTQYF.

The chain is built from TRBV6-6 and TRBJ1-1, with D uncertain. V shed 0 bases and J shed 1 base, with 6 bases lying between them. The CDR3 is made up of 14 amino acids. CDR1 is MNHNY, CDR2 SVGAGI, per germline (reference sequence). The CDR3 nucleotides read TGTGCCAGCAGTTACTCGCTGGGGAACACTGAAGCTTTCTTT. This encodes CASSYSLGNTEAFF.

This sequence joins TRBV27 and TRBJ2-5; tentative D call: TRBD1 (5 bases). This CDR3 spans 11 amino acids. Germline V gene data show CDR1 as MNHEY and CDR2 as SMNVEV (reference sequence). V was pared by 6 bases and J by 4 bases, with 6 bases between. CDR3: CASSTGETQYF. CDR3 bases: TGTGCCAGCAGCACAGGAGAGACCCAGTACTTC.

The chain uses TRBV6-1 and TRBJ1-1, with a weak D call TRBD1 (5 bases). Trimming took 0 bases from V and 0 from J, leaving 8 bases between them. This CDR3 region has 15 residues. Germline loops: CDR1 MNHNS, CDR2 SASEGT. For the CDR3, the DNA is TGTGCCAGCAGTGAAGCGCGGGGGTTGAACACTGAAGCTTTCTTT. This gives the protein CASSEARGLNTEAFF.

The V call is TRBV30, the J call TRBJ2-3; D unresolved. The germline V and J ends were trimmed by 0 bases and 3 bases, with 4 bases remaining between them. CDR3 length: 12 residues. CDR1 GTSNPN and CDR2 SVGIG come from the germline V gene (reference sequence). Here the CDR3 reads CAWSVLTDTQYF. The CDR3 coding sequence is TGTGCCTGGAGTGTATTGACAGATACGCAGTATTTT.

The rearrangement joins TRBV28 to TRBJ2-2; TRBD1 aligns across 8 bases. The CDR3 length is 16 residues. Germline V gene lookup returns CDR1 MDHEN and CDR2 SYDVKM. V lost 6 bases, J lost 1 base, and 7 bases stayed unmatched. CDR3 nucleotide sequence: TGTGCCAGCAGGACGACAGGGGCGATGAACACCGGGGAGCTGTTTTTT. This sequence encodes CASRTTGAMNTGELFF.

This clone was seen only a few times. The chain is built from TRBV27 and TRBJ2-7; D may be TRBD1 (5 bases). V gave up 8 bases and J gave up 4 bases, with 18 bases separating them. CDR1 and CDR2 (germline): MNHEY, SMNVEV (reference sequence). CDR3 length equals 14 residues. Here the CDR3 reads CASSKGLKIYEQYF. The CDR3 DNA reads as TGTGCCAGCTCTAAGGGGCTCAAGATTTACGAGCAGTACTTC.

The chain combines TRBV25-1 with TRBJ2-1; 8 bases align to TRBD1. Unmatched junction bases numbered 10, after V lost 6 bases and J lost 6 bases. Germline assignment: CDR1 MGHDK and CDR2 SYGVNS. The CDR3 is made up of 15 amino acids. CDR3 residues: CASSATGEVSNEQFF. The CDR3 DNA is TGTGCCAGCAGCGCGACAGGGGAAGTGTCCAATGAGCAGTTCTTC.

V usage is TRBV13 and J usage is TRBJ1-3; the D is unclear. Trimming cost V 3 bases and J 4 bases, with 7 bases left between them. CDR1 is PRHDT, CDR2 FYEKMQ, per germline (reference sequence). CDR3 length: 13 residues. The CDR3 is CASSFYQGNTIYF. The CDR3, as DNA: TGTGCCAGCAGCTTTTACCAAGGAAACACCATATATTTT.

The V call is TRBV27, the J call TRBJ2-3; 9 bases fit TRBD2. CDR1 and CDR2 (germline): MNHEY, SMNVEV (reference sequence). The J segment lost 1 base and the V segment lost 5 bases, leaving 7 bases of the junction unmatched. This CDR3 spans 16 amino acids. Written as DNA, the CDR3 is TGTGCCAGCAGTCGTCCGAGGACTAGCGGCACAGATACGCAGTATTTT. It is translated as CASSRPRTSGTDTQYF.

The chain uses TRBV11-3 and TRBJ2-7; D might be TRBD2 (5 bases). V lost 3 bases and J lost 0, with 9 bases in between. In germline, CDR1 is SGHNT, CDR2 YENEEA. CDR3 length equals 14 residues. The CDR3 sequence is CASSLSGSSYEQYF. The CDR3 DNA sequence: TGTGCCAGCAGCTTGTCTGGGAGCTCCTACGAGCAGTACTTC.

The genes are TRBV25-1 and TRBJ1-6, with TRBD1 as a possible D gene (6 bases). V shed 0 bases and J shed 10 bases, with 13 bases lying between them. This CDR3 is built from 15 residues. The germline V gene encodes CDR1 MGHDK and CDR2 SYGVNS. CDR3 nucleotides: TGTGCCAGCAGTGAATACGGCACAGGGTACTCACCCCTCCACTTT. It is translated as CASSEYGTGYSPLHF.

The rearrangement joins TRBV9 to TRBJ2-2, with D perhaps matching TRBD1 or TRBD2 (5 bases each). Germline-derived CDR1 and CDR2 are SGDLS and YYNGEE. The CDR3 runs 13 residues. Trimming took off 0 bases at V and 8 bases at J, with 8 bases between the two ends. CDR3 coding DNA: TGTGCCAGCAGCGTAGGAGGGGCTGGGGAGCTGTTTTTT. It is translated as CASSVGGAGELFF.

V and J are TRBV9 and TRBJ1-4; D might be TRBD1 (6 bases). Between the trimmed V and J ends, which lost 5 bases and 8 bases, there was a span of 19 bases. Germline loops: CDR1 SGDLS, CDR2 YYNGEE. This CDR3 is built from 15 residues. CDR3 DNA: TGTGCCAGCAGTCCAAGCCCAGGGGTACGGGAAAAACTGTTTTTT. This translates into CASSPSPGVREKLFF.

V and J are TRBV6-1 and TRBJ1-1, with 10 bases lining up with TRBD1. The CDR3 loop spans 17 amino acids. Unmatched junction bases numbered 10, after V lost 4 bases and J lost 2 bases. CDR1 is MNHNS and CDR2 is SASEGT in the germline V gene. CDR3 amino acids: CASSGLGDRGPNTEAFF. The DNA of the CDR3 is TGTGCCAGCAGTGGGCTGGGGGACAGGGGACCCAACACTGAAGCTTTCTTT.

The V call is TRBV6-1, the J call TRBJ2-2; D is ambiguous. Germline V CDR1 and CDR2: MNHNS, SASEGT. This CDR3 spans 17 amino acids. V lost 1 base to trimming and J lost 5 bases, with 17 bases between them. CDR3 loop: CASSEGEAAPRTGELFF. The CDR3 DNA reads TGTGCCAGCAGTGAAGGTGAGGCGGCGCCGAGGACCGGGGAGCTGTTTTTT.

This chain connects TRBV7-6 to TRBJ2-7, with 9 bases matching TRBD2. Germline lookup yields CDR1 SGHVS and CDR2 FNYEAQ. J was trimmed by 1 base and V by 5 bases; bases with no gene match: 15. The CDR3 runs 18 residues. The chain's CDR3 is CASSPVPLLAGTSYEQYF. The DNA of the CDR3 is TGTGCCAGCAGCCCCGTCCCCCTACTAGCGGGCACTTCCTACGAGCAGTACTTC.

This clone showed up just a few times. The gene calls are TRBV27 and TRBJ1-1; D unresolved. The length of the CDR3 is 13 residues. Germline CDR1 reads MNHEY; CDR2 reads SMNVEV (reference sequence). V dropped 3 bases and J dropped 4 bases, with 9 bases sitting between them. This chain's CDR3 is CASSLTSGTEAFF. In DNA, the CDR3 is TGTGCCAGCAGTTTGACATCAGGCACTGAAGCTTTCTTT.

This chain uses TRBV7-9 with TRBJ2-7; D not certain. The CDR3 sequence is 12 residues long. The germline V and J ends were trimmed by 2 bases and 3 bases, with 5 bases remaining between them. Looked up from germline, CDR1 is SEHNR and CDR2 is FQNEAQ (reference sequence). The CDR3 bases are TGTGCCAGCAGCTTAAGCTTCTACGAGCAGTACTTC. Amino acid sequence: CASSLSFYEQYF.

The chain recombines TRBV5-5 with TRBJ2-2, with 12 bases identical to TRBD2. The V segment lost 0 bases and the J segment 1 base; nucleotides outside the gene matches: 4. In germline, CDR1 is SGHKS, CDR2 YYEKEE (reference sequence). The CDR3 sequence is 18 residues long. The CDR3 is CASSLGLAGGLNTGELFF. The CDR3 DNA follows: TGTGCCAGCAGCTTGGGGCTAGCGGGAGGGTTGAACACCGGGGAGCTGTTTTTT.

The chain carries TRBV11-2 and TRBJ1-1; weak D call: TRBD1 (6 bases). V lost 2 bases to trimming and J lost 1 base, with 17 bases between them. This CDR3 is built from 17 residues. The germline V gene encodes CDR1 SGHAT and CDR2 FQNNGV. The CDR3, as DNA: TGTGCCAGCAGCTTACCCCCCGGGGGGACAAGGAACACTGAAGCTTTCTTT. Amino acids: CASSLPPGGTRNTEAFF.

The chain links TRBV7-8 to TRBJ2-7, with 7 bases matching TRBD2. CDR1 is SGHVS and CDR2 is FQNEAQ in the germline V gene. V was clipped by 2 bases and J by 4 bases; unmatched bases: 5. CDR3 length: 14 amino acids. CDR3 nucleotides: TGTGCCAGCAGCTTATACGAGGGAGGGTACGAGCAGTACTTC. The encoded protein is CASSLYEGGYEQYF.

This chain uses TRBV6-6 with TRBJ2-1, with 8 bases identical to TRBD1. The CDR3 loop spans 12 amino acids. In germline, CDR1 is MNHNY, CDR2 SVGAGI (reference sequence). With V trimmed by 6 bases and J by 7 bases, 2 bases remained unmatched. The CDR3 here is CASSRQGNEQFF. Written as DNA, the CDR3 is TGTGCCAGCAGCCGACAGGGGAATGAGCAGTTCTTC.

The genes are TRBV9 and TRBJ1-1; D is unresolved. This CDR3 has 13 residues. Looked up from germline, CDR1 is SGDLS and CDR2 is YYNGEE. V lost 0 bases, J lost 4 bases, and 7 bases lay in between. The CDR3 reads CASSVAYGTEAFF. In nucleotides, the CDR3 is TGTGCCAGCAGCGTAGCTTATGGCACTGAAGCTTTCTTT.